The following is a TCR beta chain sequence with its context. The entry originates in a study of blood T cell repertoires in COVID-19. At the level of the study: The samples span acute and convalescent COVID-19 from the United States, Italy and Spain. T cells, B-cell-depleted T cells, or PBMCs provided the cDNA or gDNA that served as material.

Losses at the gene ends were 0 bases for V and 5 bases for J; bases not matched to a gene: 4. The CDR3 contains 14 residues. The germline V gene has CDR1 SGDLS and CDR2 YYNGEE. In the authors' methods: The authors estimated nucleated cell counts from reference gene primer amplification. Assay: immunoSEQ multiplex PCR; the TCRdb copy retains only in-frame clones and omits some. V, J and clone size reflect that table, while D and trimming were determined from the DNA. The data hold hundreds of thousands of clones, with around 83% observed a single time. Sequencing was carried out using peripheral blood. The rearrangement links TRBV9 to TRBJ1-1, with 7 positions matching TRBD1. This receptor was obtained from a woman aged 50 to 60 with acute or convalescent COVID-19. CDR3 in amino acids: CASSVAGRGTEAFF. The CDR3 bases are TGTGCCAGCAGCGTAGCAGGCAGGGGGACTGAAGCTTTCTTT.